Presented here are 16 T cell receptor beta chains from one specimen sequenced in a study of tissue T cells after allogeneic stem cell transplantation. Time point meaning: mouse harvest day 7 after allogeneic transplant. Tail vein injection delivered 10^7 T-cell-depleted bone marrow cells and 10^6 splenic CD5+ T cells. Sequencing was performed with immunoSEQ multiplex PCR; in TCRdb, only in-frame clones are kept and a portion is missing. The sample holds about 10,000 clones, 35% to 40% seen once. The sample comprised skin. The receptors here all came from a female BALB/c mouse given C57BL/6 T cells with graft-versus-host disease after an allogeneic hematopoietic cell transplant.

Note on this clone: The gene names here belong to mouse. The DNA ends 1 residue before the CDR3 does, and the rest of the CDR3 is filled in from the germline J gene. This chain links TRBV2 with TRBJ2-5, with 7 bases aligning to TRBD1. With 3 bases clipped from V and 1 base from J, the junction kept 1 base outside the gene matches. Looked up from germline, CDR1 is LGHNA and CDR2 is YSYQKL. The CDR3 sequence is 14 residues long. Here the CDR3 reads CASSQGTDQDTQYF. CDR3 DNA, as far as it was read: TGTGCCAGCAGCCAGGGGACAGACCAAGACACCCAGTAC.

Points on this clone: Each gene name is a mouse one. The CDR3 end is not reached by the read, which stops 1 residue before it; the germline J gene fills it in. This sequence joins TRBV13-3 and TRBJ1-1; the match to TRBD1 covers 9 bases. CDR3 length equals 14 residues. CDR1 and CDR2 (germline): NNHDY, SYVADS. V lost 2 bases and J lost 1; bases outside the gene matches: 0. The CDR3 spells CASSEDRGNTEVFF. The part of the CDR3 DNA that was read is TGTGCCAGCAGTGAGGACAGGGGGAACACAGAAGTCTTC.

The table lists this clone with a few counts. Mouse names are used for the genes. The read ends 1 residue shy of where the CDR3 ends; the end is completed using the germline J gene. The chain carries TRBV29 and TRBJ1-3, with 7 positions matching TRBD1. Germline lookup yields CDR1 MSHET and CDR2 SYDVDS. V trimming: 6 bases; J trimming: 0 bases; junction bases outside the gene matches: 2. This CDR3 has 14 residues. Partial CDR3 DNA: TGTGCTAGCAGGGGGACAGCTTCTGGAAATACGCTCTAT. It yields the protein CASRGTASGNTLY. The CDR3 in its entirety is CASRGTASGNTLYF.

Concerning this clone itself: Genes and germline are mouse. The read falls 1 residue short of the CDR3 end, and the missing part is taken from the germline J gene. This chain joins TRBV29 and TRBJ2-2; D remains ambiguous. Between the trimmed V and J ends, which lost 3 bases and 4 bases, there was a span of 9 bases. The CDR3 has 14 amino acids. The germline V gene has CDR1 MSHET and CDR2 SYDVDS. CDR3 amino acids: CASSFGESTGQLYF. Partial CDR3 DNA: TGTGCTAGCAGTTTCGGGGAGAGCACCGGGCAGCTCTAC.

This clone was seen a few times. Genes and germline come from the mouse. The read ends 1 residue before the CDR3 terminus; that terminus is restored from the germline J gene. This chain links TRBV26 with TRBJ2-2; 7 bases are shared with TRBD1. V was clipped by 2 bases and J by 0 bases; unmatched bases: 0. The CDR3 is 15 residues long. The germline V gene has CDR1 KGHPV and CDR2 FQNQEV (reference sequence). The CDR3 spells CASSLGTANTGQLYF. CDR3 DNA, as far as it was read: TGTGCCAGCAGTCTGGGGACAGCAAACACCGGGCAGCTCTAC.

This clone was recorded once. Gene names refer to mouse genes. The DNA read from the CDR3 is TGTGCCAGCAGTCCCCAGGGAGGACAAGACACCCAGTAC. Translating it yields CASSPQGGQDTQY. In full, the CDR3 is CASSPQGGQDTQYF. The chain carries TRBV19 and TRBJ2-5; TRBD1 is a possible D gene (5 bases). The CDR3 extends 1 residue past the end of the read, so its final part is completed from the germline J gene. The CDR3 consists of 14 residues. Per germline, CDR1 FNHDT and CDR2 SITEND (reference sequence). V dropped 4 bases and J dropped 3 bases, with 12 bases sitting between them.

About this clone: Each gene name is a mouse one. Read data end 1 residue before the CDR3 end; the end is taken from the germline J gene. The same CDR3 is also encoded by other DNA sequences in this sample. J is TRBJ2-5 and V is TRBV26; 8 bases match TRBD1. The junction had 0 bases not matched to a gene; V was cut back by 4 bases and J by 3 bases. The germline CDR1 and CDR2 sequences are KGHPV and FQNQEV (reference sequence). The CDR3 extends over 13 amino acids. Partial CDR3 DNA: TGTGCCAGCAGTCGACAGGGGCAAGACACCCAGTAC. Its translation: CASSRQGQDTQY. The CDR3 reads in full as CASSRQGQDTQYF.

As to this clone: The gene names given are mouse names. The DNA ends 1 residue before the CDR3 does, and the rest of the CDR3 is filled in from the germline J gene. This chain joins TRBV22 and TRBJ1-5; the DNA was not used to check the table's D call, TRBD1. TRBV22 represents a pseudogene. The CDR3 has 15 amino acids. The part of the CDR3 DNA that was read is TGTGCCAGCAGTTCCGGGACAAAAAACAACCAGGCTCCGCTT. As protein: CASSSGTKNNQAPL. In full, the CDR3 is CASSSGTKNNQAPLF.

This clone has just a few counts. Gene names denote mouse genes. Here the CDR3 reads CSSSLRDRDAEQFF. CDR3 bases read: TGCTCCAGCAGTCTCCGGGACAGGGATGCTGAGCAGTTC. V gene TRBV23 combines with J gene TRBJ2-1; TRBD1, the table's D call, was not compared with the DNA. Sequencing ends 1 residue short of the CDR3 end; the germline J gene provides the rest. The germline V gene has CDR1 KGHTA and CDR2 FQNQQP. This CDR3 comprises 14 residues.

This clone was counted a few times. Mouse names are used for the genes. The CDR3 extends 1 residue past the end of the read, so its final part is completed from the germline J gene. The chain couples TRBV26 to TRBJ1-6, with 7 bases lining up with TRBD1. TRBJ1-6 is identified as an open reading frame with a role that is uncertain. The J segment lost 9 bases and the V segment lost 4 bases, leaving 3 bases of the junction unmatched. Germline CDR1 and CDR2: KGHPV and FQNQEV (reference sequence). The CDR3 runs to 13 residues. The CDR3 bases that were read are TGTGCCAGCAGTCCCCACAGGGGTTCGCCCCTCTAC. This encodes CASSPHRGSPLY. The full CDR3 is CASSPHRGSPLYF.

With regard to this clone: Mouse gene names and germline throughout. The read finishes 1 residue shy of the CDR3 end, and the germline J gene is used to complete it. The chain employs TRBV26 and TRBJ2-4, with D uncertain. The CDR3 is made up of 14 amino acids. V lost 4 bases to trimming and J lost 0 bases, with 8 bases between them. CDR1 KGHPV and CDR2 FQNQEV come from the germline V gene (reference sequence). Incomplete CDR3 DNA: TGTGCCAGCAGTCCTACAACTAGTCAAAACACCTTGTAC. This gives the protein CASSPTTSQNTLY. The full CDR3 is CASSPTTSQNTLYF.

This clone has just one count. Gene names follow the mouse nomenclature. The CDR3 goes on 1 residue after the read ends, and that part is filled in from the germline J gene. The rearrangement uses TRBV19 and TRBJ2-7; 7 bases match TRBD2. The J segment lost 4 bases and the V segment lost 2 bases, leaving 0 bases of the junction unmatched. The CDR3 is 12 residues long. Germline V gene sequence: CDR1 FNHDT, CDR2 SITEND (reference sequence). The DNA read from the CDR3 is TGTGCCAGCAGTATGGGGGGGTATGAACAGTAC. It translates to CASSMGGYEQY. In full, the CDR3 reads CASSMGGYEQYF.

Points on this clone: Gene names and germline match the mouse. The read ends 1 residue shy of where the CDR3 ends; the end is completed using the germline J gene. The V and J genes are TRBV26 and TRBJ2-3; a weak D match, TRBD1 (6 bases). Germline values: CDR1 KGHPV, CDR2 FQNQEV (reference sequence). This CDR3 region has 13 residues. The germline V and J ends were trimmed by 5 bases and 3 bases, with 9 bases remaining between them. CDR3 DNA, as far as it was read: TGTGCCAGCAGTACCGGGACAGCAGAAACGCTGTAT. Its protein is CASSTGTAETLY. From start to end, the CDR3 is CASSTGTAETLYF.

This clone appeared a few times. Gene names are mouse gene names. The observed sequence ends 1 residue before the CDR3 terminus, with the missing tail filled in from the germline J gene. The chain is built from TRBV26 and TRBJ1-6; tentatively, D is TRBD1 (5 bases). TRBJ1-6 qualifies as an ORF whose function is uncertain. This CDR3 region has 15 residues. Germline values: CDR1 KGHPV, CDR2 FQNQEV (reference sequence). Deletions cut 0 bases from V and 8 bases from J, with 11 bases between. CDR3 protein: CASSLSPGIDSPLYF. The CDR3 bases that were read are TGTGCCAGCAGTCTGTCGCCAGGGATAGATTCGCCCCTCTAC.

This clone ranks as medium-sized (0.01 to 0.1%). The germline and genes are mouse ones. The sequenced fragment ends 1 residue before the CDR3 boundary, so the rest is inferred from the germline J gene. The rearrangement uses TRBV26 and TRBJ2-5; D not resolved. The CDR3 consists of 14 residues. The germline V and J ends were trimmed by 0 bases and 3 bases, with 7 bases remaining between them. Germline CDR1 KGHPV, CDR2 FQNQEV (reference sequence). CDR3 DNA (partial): TGTGCCAGCAGTCTGTCAGGGCAGCAAGACACCCAGTAC. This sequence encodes CASSLSGQQDTQY. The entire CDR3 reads CASSLSGQQDTQYF.

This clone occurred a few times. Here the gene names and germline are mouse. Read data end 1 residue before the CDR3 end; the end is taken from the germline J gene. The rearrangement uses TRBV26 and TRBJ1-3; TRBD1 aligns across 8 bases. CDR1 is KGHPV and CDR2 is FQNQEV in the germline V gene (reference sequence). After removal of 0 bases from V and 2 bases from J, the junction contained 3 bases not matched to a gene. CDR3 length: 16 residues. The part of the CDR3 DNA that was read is TGTGCCAGCAGTCTGTCCAGGGGGCGCACTGGAAATACGCTCTAT. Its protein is CASSLSRGRTGNTLY. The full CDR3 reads CASSLSRGRTGNTLYF.